This T cell receptor (beta chain) was captured by sequencing in a study of blood T cell repertoires in COVID-19. Study background: Acute and convalescent COVID-19 specimens originated in the United States, Italy and Spain. In each case, the material was cDNA or gDNA derived from T cells, B-cell-depleted T cells, or PBMCs.

In the study's own analysis: How many nucleated cells were present was estimated from reference gene primer amplification. The table came from immunoSEQ multiplex PCR; TCRdb's copy has only in-frame clones and leaves some out. For V, J and clone size, that table is used; D and trimming come from the DNA. The sample lists 260,000 or so clones, approximately 90% occurring once. The study recruited people aged about 18 to 95 years across under 25 US areas. Germline V lookup: CDR1 MNHEY, CDR2 SVGEGT. V lost 4 bases, J lost 2 bases, and 6 bases stayed unmatched. The CDR3 is 17 amino acids. Specimen: PBMCs or T cells enriched from blood (not recorded which). The J gene is TRBJ2-2, the V gene TRBV6-2 or TRBV6-3; 11 nucleotides align to TRBD2. This clonotype was obtained from a woman aged 30 to 39 with acute COVID-19. CDR3 nucleotide sequence: TGTGCCAGCAGTTCCCCGACTAGCGGGGTTAACACCGGGGAGCTGTTTTTT. Protein: CASSSPTSGVNTGELFF.